This T cell receptor beta chain was recovered during a study of T cell responses to AZD1222 COVID-19 vaccine (dated by TCRdb to the early 2020s). Some background on the complete study: Because spike-specific TCR depth and breadth did not differ between the two schedules, AZD1222 recipients who got a second dose at roughly 4 weeks were pooled with those who got a second dose at roughly 12 weeks. TCR sequencing covered roughly 230 trial participants: around 210 given two doses of AZD1222 and around 25 given two doses of MenACWY control vaccine. Trial participants were enrolled by age into subgroups of 18-55, 56-69 and 70-plus years, and around 140, 26 and 57 TCR-sequenced participants, respectively, were included in these subgroups. Overall results and qualifications from the work: CD4 TCRs associated with the vaccine covered the entire spike protein, and the dominant responses were in regions 160-218 and 743-854. Only 5 to 7 AZD1222 recipients were SARS-CoV-2 seropositive at baseline, limiting conclusions about previously exposed vaccinees. Because no samples from the day 14 peak response were available, repertoires could be characterized only after the peak T cell response. Reportedly, close to half of the unique spike-specific TCRs recognized epitopes lying outside the regions that are mutated in the B.1.351 and B.1.1.7 variants. Spike-specific TCR breadth and depth rose significantly after two AZD1222 doses compared with day 0 and with MenACWY recipients. Participants were mostly white British and included more females than males, and it was suggested by the authors that clonal diversity may have been underestimated. The 56-69-year group was small, and its depth increase did not reach significance, likely because of low power.

The CDR3 regions of human TCRbeta chains were subjected to immunosequencing. On the authors' methods: TCRs in the repertoires were matched against a reference library of SARS-CoV-2-specific TCRs that had been generated with the MIRA antigen-specificity platform. Breadth was defined as the fraction of unique TCRs that were SARS-CoV-2-associated. Depth was defined as the fraction of total T cells that were SARS-CoV-2-associated. Using the MIRA data, every spike-specific TCR was mapped to the spike region that the TCR reacted to and assigned to either a CD4 or a CD8 class. Log10-transformed breadth and depth values were compared by one-way ANOVA with Sidak's multiple comparisons tests. TCRdb stores this immuneACCESS table with in-frame sequences only. Part of the clones is absent; in the studies checked, under half of the shortfall reflects unresolved V genes, and no reason is known for the rest. That table is the source of V, J and clone size, and D and trimming were worked out from the DNA. The sample table shows around 120,000 clones, and around 93% are seen once. The ten most abundant clones make up around 15% of the sample.

The time point label of this sample denotes: baseline before first vaccination. Samples from vaccinated people were obtained from the UK trials COV001 and COV002, which included a single-blind randomized controlled phase 2/3 trial of AZD1222 (ChAdOx1 nCoV-19) in healthy adults. Trial participant PBMC samples were collected at day 0 and day 28 after the second dose for TCRbeta chain sequencing. V gives up 3 bases and J gives up 4 bases, and the segment between their germline ends measures 12 bases. The CDR3 spans 14 residues, from the cysteine through the phenylalanine. Only CDR3 DNA is held: 42 bases, read in frame from base 1. The germline V gene supplies CDR1 MNHEY and CDR2 SVGEGT. A note on this clone: Its binding antigen is unknown. Base qualities were left out, and no much larger clone turns up one base away.

The sequencing here drew on peripheral blood, taken on day 0 of AZD1222 vaccination. The rearrangement joined TRBV6-2 or TRBV6-3 to TRBJ1-1, with an unclear D gene assignment. This clonotype was obtained from an adult in good health. The DNA sequence reads TGTGCCAGCAGTTATCCGGGAATTTTCACTGAAGCTTTCTTT. It specifies CASSYPGIFTEAFF.